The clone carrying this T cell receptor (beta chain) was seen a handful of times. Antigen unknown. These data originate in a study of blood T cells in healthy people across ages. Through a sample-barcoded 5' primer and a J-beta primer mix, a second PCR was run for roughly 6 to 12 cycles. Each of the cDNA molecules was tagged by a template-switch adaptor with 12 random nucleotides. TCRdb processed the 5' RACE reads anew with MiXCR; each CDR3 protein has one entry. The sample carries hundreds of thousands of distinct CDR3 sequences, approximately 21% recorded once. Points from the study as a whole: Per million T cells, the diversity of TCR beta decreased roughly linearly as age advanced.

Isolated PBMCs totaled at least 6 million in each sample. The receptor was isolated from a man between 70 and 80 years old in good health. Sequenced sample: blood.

CDR3 in amino acids: CSAGPTSGSYEQYF. In DNA, the CDR3 is TGCAGCGCTGGTCCGACTAGCGGCTCCTACGAGCAGTACTTC. The chain combines TRBV20-1 with TRBJ2-1; TRBD2 matches 9 bases. The J call may be faulty, since TRBJ2-7 better matches the DNA end. The CDR3 contains 14 residues. Germline values: CDR1 DFQATT, CDR2 SNEGSKA (reference sequence).